The 19 T cell receptor beta chains given below trace back to one sample, sequenced in a study of T cells in Graves' hyperthyroidism and ophthalmopathy (dated by TCRdb to between 2019 and 2020). The method was multiplex PCR. Sequenced using an Illumina HiSeq 2000. The TCR beta CDR3 regions were amplified from the RNA transcripts. The first round of RT-PCR for the TCR CDR3 was performed with the HTBI primer set and the Qiagen OneStep RT-PCR kit. TCRdb cleaned the public reads at Q25 with fastp, built clones with MiXCR and kept in-frame beta chains. Rows with one shared CDR3 protein collapse into an entry with the most common genes and DNA. This sample holds about 420,000 distinct CDR3 sequences; approximately 15% were observed only once. Over 7.5% of the sample rests with the top ten. The sequencing input was blood. The receptors here all came from a woman in her late teens or twenties with Graves' hyperthyroidism.

In nucleotides, the CDR3 is TGTGCCAGCAGTGGTTGGCGGGGCCAAGAGACCCAGTACTTC. This translates into CASSGWRGQETQYF. This sequence joins TRBV2 and TRBJ2-5; perhaps TRBD2 as D (6 bases). This CDR3 has 14 amino acids. The V end was cut by 4 bases, the J end by 1 base, with 10 bases between. Germline CDR1 reads SNHLY; CDR2 reads FYNNEI.

This clonotype has at least ten counts. The chain recombines TRBV7-8 with TRBJ1-1; 11 bases are a match to TRBD1. The CDR3 consists of 16 residues. V lost 1 base and J lost 5; bases outside the gene matches: 6. Per germline, CDR1 SGHVS and CDR2 FQNEAQ. The CDR3 loop reads CASSLVGTGGGTEAFF. Here the CDR3 DNA reads TGTGCCAGCAGCTTAGTCGGGACAGGGGGAGGAACTGAAGCTTTCTTT.

This clonotype was seen only a few times. The chain uses TRBV13 and TRBJ2-1; TRBD1 agrees at 7 bases. From germline, CDR1 is PRHDT and CDR2 FYEKMQ (reference sequence). CDR3 length: 15 amino acids. V shed 7 bases, J shed 0 bases, and the junction held 6 bases outside the gene matches. The CDR3 sequence is CASTIRDSSYNEQFF. CDR3 DNA sequence: TGTGCCAGCACAATTCGGGACAGCTCCTACAATGAGCAGTTCTTC.

This clonotype was seen at least ten times. The chain is built from TRBV7-3 and TRBJ2-1, with TRBD2 identical over 11 bases. The germline gives CDR1 SGHTA, CDR2 FQGTGA. Losses at the gene ends were 5 bases for V and 8 bases for J; bases not matched to a gene: 17. The CDR3 contains 18 residues. CDR3 coding DNA: TGTGCCAGCAGCCCATTAGCGGGGGGGCCAGGGGTCCAGGATGAGCAGTTCTTC. It specifies CASSPLAGGPGVQDEQFF. Full variable domain (remainder filled in from reference TRBV7-3 and TRBJ2-1): GAGVSQTPSNKVTEKGKYVELRCDPISGHTALYWYRQSLGQGPEFLIYFQGTGAADDSGLPNDRFFAVRPEGSVSTLKIQRTERGDSAVYLCASSPLAGGPGVQDEQFFGPGTRLTVL.

V and J are TRBV5-1 and TRBJ2-1, with TRBD2 matching over 10 bases. This CDR3 spans 16 amino acids. The V and J ends lost 5 bases and 9 bases, in that order; junction bases with no gene match: 14. The germline CDR1 and CDR2 sequences are SGHRS and YFSETQ. The CDR3 DNA reads TGCGCCAGCAGATTGATTGCTAGCGGGAGTCTGGGTGAGCAGTTCTTC. It specifies CASRLIASGSLGEQFF. The whole variable domain, filled in from reference TRBV5-1 and TRBJ2-1, reads KAGVTQTPRYLIKTRGQQVTLSCSPISGHRSVSWYQQTPGQGLQFLFEYFSETQRNKGNFPGRFSGRQFSNSRSEMNVSTLELGDSALYLCASRLIASGSLGEQFFGPGTRLTVL.

This clonotype has more than one count but fewer than ten. This chain uses TRBV7-2 with TRBJ2-2, with D tentatively TRBD2 (7 bases). V was trimmed by 1 base and J by 4 bases, leaving 16 bases between them. Germline V gene data show CDR1 as SGHTA and CDR2 as FQGNSA. The CDR3 length is 17 residues. CDR3 sequence: CASSLVSAGAVTGELFF. The CDR3, as DNA: TGTGCCAGCAGCTTAGTCAGTGCGGGGGCGGTCACCGGGGAGCTGTTTTTT.

This clonotype was seen a few times. This chain joins TRBV29-1 and TRBJ2-3; 12 bases align to TRBD2. Germline V lookup: CDR1 SQVTM, CDR2 ANQGSEA. The CDR3 loop spans 20 amino acids. The trim removed 4 bases at V and 0 bases at J, leaving 17 bases unmatched. The CDR3 nucleotides read TGCAGCGTTGCGGGGACTAGCGGGCTATCTCCAAGGGTTAGCACAGATACGCAGTATTTT. Translating it yields CSVAGTSGLSPRVSTDTQYF.

This clonotype was recorded at least ten times. The chain links TRBV13 to TRBJ2-2; the match to TRBD1 covers 9 bases. Germline V CDR1 and CDR2: PRHDT, FYEKMQ (reference sequence). Germline trimming cut 5 bases from V and 4 bases from J; bases unmatched to any gene: 5. The CDR3 covers 15 residues. This CDR3 is CASSLGTGSTGELFF. The CDR3 DNA is TGTGCCAGCAGCCTGGGGACAGGGAGCACCGGGGAGCTGTTTTTT. Supplemented by reference TRBV13 and TRBJ2-2, the full variable domain reads AAGVIQSPRHLIKEKRETATLKCYPIPRHDTVYWYQQGPGQDPQFLISFYEKMQSDKGSIPDRFSAQQFSDYHSELNMSSLELGDSALYFCASSLGTGSTGELFFGEGSRLTVL.

There are many counts of this clonotype. This chain uses TRBV27 with TRBJ2-3; 9 bases fit TRBD1. Germline values: CDR1 MNHEY, CDR2 SMNVEV (reference sequence). The CDR3 is 18 residues long. V shed 7 bases, J shed 3 bases, and the junction held 17 bases outside the gene matches. CDR3 DNA sequence: TGTGCCAGCACTCTACTACCCCCTGGGACAGGGAGAACAGATACGCAGTATTTT. As protein: CASTLLPPGTGRTDTQYF.

This clonotype has ten or more counts. This sequence joins TRBV29-1 and TRBJ1-1; a possible D gene is TRBD1 (5 bases). V lost 6 bases, J lost 0 bases, and 11 bases lay in between. In germline, CDR1 is SQVTM, CDR2 ANQGSEA. The CDR3 has 13 residues. Here the CDR3 reads CSVKGRMNTEAFF. The CDR3 nucleotides read TGCAGCGTGAAGGGACGGATGAACACTGAAGCTTTCTTT.

This clonotype was picked up many times. The J gene is TRBJ2-1, the V gene TRBV7-8; the match to TRBD2 covers 11 bases. The CDR3 is 15 residues long. Per germline, CDR1 SGHVS and CDR2 FQNEAQ. With 1 base clipped from V and 6 bases from J, the junction kept 2 bases outside the gene matches. The CDR3 DNA reads TGTGCCAGCAGCTTAGTTACTAGCGGGAGCAATGAGCAGTTCTTC. Translation gives CASSLVTSGSNEQFF.

This chain joins TRBV5-1 and TRBJ2-6; tentatively, D is TRBD1 or TRBD2 (5 bases each). Per the germline V gene, CDR1 is SGHRS and CDR2 is YFSETQ. V was trimmed by 0 bases and J by 0 bases, leaving 10 bases between them. The CDR3 is 17 amino acids. The CDR3 region has the DNA TGCGCCAGCAGCTTGGCCGGGGCCGACTCTGGGGCCAACGTCCTGACTTTC. Translating it yields CASSLAGADSGANVLTF.

The chain links TRBV14 to TRBJ2-1; 9 bases match TRBD1. This CDR3 comprises 17 residues. V lost 0 bases and J lost 8; bases outside the gene matches: 11. Germline CDR1 SGHDN, CDR2 FVKESK. CDR3 region: CASSQDWRTGVSHEQFF. The CDR3 DNA is TGTGCCAGCAGCCAAGATTGGAGGACAGGGGTCTCTCATGAGCAGTTCTTC.

There are many counts of this clonotype. The chain is built from TRBV6-1 and TRBJ1-5; D not certain. In germline, CDR1 is MNHNS, CDR2 SASEGT. The CDR3 is 14 amino acids. V was clipped by 6 bases and J by 6 bases, with 15 bases between them. The CDR3 DNA reads as TGTGCCAGCAGGTCGGGGAACTGGGGTCAGCCCCAGCATTTT. It encodes CASRSGNWGQPQHF.

Ten or more counts support this clonotype. This chain uses TRBV5-1 with TRBJ2-3; tentative D call: TRBD1 (6 bases). The CDR3 sequence is 16 residues long. With 0 bases removed from V and 4 bases from J, the gap between germline ends came to 15 bases. CDR1 is SGHRS and CDR2 is YFSETQ in the germline V gene. In DNA, the CDR3 is TGCGCCAGCAGCTTGGGACAGGCGTGGATAGCAGATACGCAGTATTTT. It encodes CASSLGQAWIADTQYF.

The CDR3, as DNA: TGCGCCAGCAGTTTTCTAGGACATACTAGCACAGATACGCAGTATTTT. This codes for CASSFLGHTSTDTQYF. The chain combines TRBV4-1 with TRBJ2-3, with a tentative D call TRBD1 (5 bases). Germline-derived CDR1 and CDR2 are MGHRA and YSYEKL. The CDR3 length is 16 residues. V was pared by 6 bases and J by 0 bases, with 16 bases between.

This sequence joins TRBV20-1 and TRBJ2-5, with D tentatively TRBD2 (5 bases). The CDR3 has 12 amino acids. Trimming pared 3 bases from V and 2 bases from J, leaving 7 bases between. Germline V gene lookup returns CDR1 DFQATT and CDR2 SNEGSKA (reference sequence). CDR3 DNA sequence: TGCAGTGCTAGCCAGCGGCAAGAGACCCAGTACTTC. It encodes CSASQRQETQYF.

This clonotype was counted ten times or more. The V call is TRBV9, the J call TRBJ2-5; 10 bases map to TRBD2. Germline loops: CDR1 SGDLS, CDR2 YYNGEE. V dropped 1 base and J dropped 1; count of bases not matched to a gene: 4. The CDR3 is made up of 16 amino acids. CDR3 region: CASSVTGTSAQETQYF. The CDR3 DNA reads as TGTGCCAGCAGCGTAACCGGGACTAGCGCCCAAGAGACCCAGTACTTC.

This clonotype was detected many times. The chain combines TRBV30 with TRBJ2-4; D uncertain. CDR1 and CDR2 from the germline V gene are GTSNPN and SVGIG (reference sequence). V shed 1 base and J shed 6 bases, with 13 bases lying between them. The CDR3 runs 14 residues. The CDR3 region is CAWSGYVAGNIQYF. In DNA, the CDR3 is TGTGCCTGGAGTGGATATGTAGCTGGAAACATTCAGTACTTC.